This TCR beta chain emerged from a study of T cell repertoires in cytomegalovirus infection. Study-wide context: Public TCR beta signature analysis indicated the presence of both CMV infection and matching HLA type. General study points: Public TCR beta family frequency separated CMV-and-HLA carriers, including in an independent cohort. The ex vivo response was dominated by HLA-C-restricted CMV-specific TCR beta clonotypes.

Concerning this clonotype: Its target is not known.

In germline, CDR1 is MGHRA, CDR2 YSYEKL. With 1 base clipped from V and 4 bases from J, the junction kept 4 bases outside the gene matches. There are 15 residues in the CDR3. One entry per CDR3 protein, called by TCRdb with MiXCR from the reads. The sample has about 360,000 distinct CDR3 sequences, about a sixth seen once. Sequences were obtained from PBMCs. The TCR was taken from a human donor in good health (CMV status not recorded). Some clones in this sample may be carry-over from other donors' samples. The rearrangement uses TRBV4-1 and TRBJ1-5; 7 nucleotides align to TRBD1. The CDR3 coding sequence is TGCGCCAGCAGCCAAGGGCCAGGGGGGAATCAGCCCCAGCATTTT. Translation gives CASSQGPGGNQPQHF.